This T cell receptor (beta chain) stems from a study of blood T cell repertoires in COVID-19. In the study overall: PBMCs, B-cell-depleted T cells, or T cells were the source of the cDNA or gDNA that made up the material.

In the original processing: Reference gene primer amplification gave nucleated cell count estimates. Sequencing was performed with immunoSEQ multiplex PCR; in TCRdb, only in-frame clones are kept and a portion is missing. The V and J calls and the clone size are those of that table, but D and trimming were determined from the DNA. The repertoire holds 280,000 or so clones, with roughly 86% as singletons. The CDR3 has 15 residues. Germline CDR1 and CDR2: SNHLY and FYNNEI. V was clipped by 7 bases and J by 8 bases, with 23 bases between them. The gene calls are TRBV2 and TRBJ1-2; D may be TRBD1 (6 bases). The receptor was derived from a woman aged 30 to 39 who had recovered from COVID-19. The sample comprised peripheral blood. CDR3 in amino acids: CASTPLHREVGGYTF. CDR3 in DNA: TGTGCCAGCACTCCGCTTCACAGGGAAGTGGGAGGCTACACCTTC.